This T cell receptor (beta chain) was captured by sequencing in a study of graft-versus-host responses after intestinal transplantation (dated by TCRdb to the early 2020s). Turning to the overall study: Multivisceral, liver-intestinal, or isolated intestinal transplants were received by the recipients. Instead of going to the commercial service, samples from a few later patients were sequenced in-house on an Illumina MiSeq and processed with MiXCR. A cohort of approximately 23 intestinal transplant recipients, including one retransplant, was enrolled, and a few patients lacking pretransplant specimens were excluded. To identify alloreactive clones, pre-transplant mixed lymphocyte reaction products were sequenced and compared with unstimulated pre-transplant donor and recipient T cells. A peak of at least 4% donor T cells among recipient peripheral blood mononuclear cells was the definition used for donor T cell macrochimerism. Every recipient was given anti-thymocyte globulin induction, then maintenance tacrolimus and steroids for approximately 3 years. Graft-versus-host and host-versus-graft alloreactive T cell clones were tracked in the graft, circulation and bone marrow after intestinal transplantation using bulk TCR-beta CDR3 sequencing. Beyond this particular receptor, the publication reports: Early after transplant, peak levels of circulating GvH clones were found to be associated with declines in HvG clones. The conclusions were limited by the relatively low number and heterogeneity of the intestinal transplant patients. GvH clones turned up in recipient bone marrow, with some appearing earlier in ileal mucosa or blood, a pattern consistent with an intestinal mucosal origin. In the allografts of patients with donor T cell macrochimerism, GvH to HvG T cell clonal ratios were high.

To note about this clone: The antigen it binds to is not known. Nothing much larger sits one base from this clone, and base qualities are not available.

Dithiothreitol, EDTA incubations and collagenase D digestion were used to isolate intraepithelial and lamina propria lymphocytes from graft specimens. Bulk TCR-beta sequencing was performed on serial intestinal graft biopsy specimens collected as late as 600 days after transplant. Measured from the cysteine to the phenylalanine, the CDR3 is 17 residues long. Only CDR3 DNA remains: 51 bases, in frame from the first base. V and J are trimmed by 3 bases and 7 bases, and the gene matches miss 10 bases of the junction. As encoded in the germline V gene, CDR1 is MGHRA while CDR2 is YSYEKL. To prepare the library, the immunoSEQ multiplex PCR assay was applied. High-throughput TCR-beta CDR3 sequencing of genomic DNA from most patients was performed by Adaptive Biotechnologies. In the authors' own workflow: Adaptive's ImmunoSEQ software supplied the TCR sequencing data for 18 patients, while MiXCR and VDJtools were used to process a few other patients. CDR3 nucleotide sequences shared between donor and recipient were removed because the origin of such sequences could not be assigned. To be classed as alloreactive, a clone needed at least 2-fold expansion over unstimulated cells and a minimum CFSE-low frequency of 0.002% (template counts) or 0.001% (read counts). Clones were considered mappable if detected in sequenced pre-transplant spleen, lymph node, or MLR CFSE-low populations of the donor or recipient. The cumulative frequency of alloreactive clones was calculated as a percentage of all sequences, weighted by copy number. The table comes from immuneACCESS by way of TCRdb, which keeps in-frame sequences with V and J called. Part of the clones is missing from these tables; in studies checked, under half for an unresolved V gene and the rest for unknown reasons. V and J calls and clone size follow that table, whereas D and trimming were derived from the DNA. This sample comprises 60,000 to 65,000 clones, roughly 90% of them detected only once. The ten largest clones take up around 1.8% of the sample.

The TCR comes from a human patient who received an intestinal transplant, so some T cells may come from the graft donor. The V and J segments used are TRBV4-1 and TRBJ2-7; TRBD2 lines up with 15 middle nucleotides. The specimen was ileum tissue, collected 357 days after transplant. The sequenced DNA: TGCGCCAGCAGCCACGGACTAGCGGGAGGGCCGGGGGATGAGCAGTACTTC. Its translation reads: CASSHGLAGGPGDEQYF.